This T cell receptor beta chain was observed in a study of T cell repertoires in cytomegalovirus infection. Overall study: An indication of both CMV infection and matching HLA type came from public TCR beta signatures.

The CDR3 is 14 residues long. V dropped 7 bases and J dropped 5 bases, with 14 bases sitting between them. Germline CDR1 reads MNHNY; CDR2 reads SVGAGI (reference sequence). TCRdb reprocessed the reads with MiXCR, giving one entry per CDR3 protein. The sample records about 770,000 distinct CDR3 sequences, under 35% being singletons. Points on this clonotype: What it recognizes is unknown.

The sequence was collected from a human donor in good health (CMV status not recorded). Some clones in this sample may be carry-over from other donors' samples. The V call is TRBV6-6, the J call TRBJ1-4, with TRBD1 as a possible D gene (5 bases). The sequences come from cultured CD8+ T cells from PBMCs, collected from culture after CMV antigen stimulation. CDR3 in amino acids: CASIPDRGNEKLFF. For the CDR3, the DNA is TGTGCCAGCATCCCAGACAGAGGGAATGAAAAACTGTTTTTT.